This TCR beta chain was sequenced for a study of cytomegalovirus exposure and HLA in healthy donors. Findings of the study overall: The classifier was said to identify cytomegalovirus status with high specificity and sensitivity.

In the case of this clone: Its antigen is undetermined.

The CDR3 consists of 14 residues. Germline CDR1 is SGHRS and CDR2 is YFSETQ. Trimming removed 9 bases from V and 2 bases from J, with 14 bases in between. It was with 60 Vbeta and 13 Jbeta primers that the PCR ran. Sequencing used immunoSEQ multiplex PCR; TCRdb keeps in-frame clones, though not all of them. The sample table includes some 130,000 clones. The rearrangement uses TRBV5-1 and TRBJ2-2; D uncertain. This TCR came from a man between 18 and 29 years old in good health and CMV-seronegative. The source material was PBMCs. In nucleotides, the CDR3 is TGCGCCACCTCGTCCACTTTAAACACCGGGGAGCTGTTTTTT. This gives the protein CATSSTLNTGELFF.